The next 30 T cell receptor beta chains were all read from a single sample in a study of T cells in Graves' hyperthyroidism and ophthalmopathy (dated by TCRdb to the late 2010s). Library creation used multiplex PCR. For sequencing, an Illumina HiSeq 2000 was employed. The TCR beta CDR3 regions were amplified from RNA transcripts. The TCR CDR3 was subjected to a first round of RT-PCR using the HTBI primer set and the Qiagen OneStep RT-PCR kit. TCRdb reworked the public reads: Q25 trimming with fastp, MiXCR clone assembly, productive beta chains retained. Entries that share a CDR3 protein sequence are merged under the most common genes and DNA. This sample has 450,000 to 650,000 distinct CDR3 sequences in its table, and 12% to 15% of those were observed once. The ten most abundant clones make up about 7% of the sample. Sequencing was performed on blood. These receptors came from a woman younger than 30 with Graves' ophthalmopathy.

This chain's CDR3 is CASSLTYLYNEQFF. The CDR3 coding sequence is TGTGCCAGCAGCTTAACGTACCTATACAATGAGCAGTTCTTC. The chain combines TRBV7-9 with TRBJ2-1; no clear D gene. This CDR3 is 14 amino acids long. Germline-derived CDR1 and CDR2 are SEHNR and FQNEAQ (reference sequence). V was clipped by 2 bases and J by 4 bases, with 9 bases between them.

The gene calls are TRBV14 and TRBJ2-7; D gene uncertain. The germline V gene encodes CDR1 SGHDN and CDR2 FVKESK. V gave up 0 bases and J gave up 2 bases, with 8 bases separating them. This CDR3 contains 14 residues. CDR3: CASSQDSAAYEQYF. The CDR3 region has the DNA TGTGCCAGCAGCCAAGATTCGGCAGCCTACGAGCAGTACTTC.

This CDR3 reads CASSGVRDGILHF. CDR3 nucleotides: TGTGCCAGCAGCGGTGTTAGGGACGGGATCCTCCACTTT. The gene calls are TRBV9 and TRBJ1-6; tentative D call: TRBD1 (5 bases). Germline loops: CDR1 SGDLS, CDR2 YYNGEE. V was cut by 3 bases and J by 15 bases, with 16 bases left in between. The CDR3 is made up of 13 amino acids. Looking up the rest from reference TRBV9 and TRBJ1-6 gives the full variable domain: DSGVTQTPKHLITATGQRVTLRCSPRSGDLSVYWYQQSLDQGLQFLIQYYNGEERAKGNILERFSAQQFPDLHSELNLSSLELGDSALYFCASSGVRDGILHFGNGTRLTVT.

This clonotype appeared a few times. The rearrangement joins TRBV28 to TRBJ2-3; TRBD2 matches at 9 bases. The CDR3 length is 20 residues. V was pared by 5 bases and J by 0 bases, with 18 bases of the junction left unmatched. Germline V gene data show CDR1 as MDHEN and CDR2 as SYDVKM. For the CDR3, the DNA is TGTGCCAGCAGTCTTACCCCACTACTACTAGCGGGCACTAGCACAGATACGCAGTATTTT. Its protein product is CASSLTPLLLAGTSTDTQYF.

This clonotype was detected many times. The rearrangement joins TRBV12-3 or TRBV12-4 to TRBJ1-4; 8 nucleotides line up with TRBD1. The V segment lost 5 bases and the J segment 1 base; nucleotides outside the gene matches: 6. This CDR3 is built from 16 residues. Written as DNA, the CDR3 is TGTGCCAGCAGTCGATCGGACAGGGTAACTAATGAAAAACTGTTTTTT. It specifies CASSRSDRVTNEKLFF.

This clonotype was seen many times. V usage is TRBV10-3 and J usage is TRBJ1-1, with D unresolved. The CDR3 runs to 14 residues. Per the germline V gene, CDR1 is ENHRY and CDR2 is SYGVKD. With 3 bases removed from V and 7 bases from J, the gap between germline ends came to 15 bases. The CDR3, as DNA: TGTGCCATCAGTGACATTTTCCAAGCGGTTGAAGCTTTCTTT. This translates into CAISDIFQAVEAFF.

The chain is built from TRBV9 and TRBJ2-3; 7 bases map to TRBD2. The CDR3 consists of 18 residues. The germline CDR1 and CDR2 sequences are SGDLS and YYNGEE. V lost 0 bases to trimming and J lost 2 bases; unmatched junction nucleotides: 12. In DNA form, the CDR3 reads TGTGCCAGCAGCGTAGGCCTAGCGGTAACGACTAACACAGATACGCAGTATTTT. Translated: CASSVGLAVTTNTDTQYF.

This clonotype was seen a handful of times. The gene calls are TRBV12-3 or TRBV12-4 and TRBJ1-5, with unresolved D. V was shortened by 6 bases and J by 9 bases, with 12 bases between the two germline ends. The CDR3 runs 12 residues. This CDR3 reads CASSPRRGPQHF. The CDR3 nucleotides are TGTGCCAGCAGCCCCCGACGGGGGCCCCAGCATTTT.

At least ten counts were recorded for this clonotype. V is TRBV5-6 and J is TRBJ2-5, with D tentatively TRBD1 (5 bases). The V gene lost 4 bases and the J gene lost 2 bases, with 12 bases spanning the gap. The CDR3 is 14 residues long. Germline CDR1 and CDR2: SGHDT and YYEEEE. CDR3 nucleotide sequence: TGTGCCAGCAGCCGAAGACAGCCACAAGAGACCCAGTACTTC. It yields the protein CASSRRQPQETQYF.

This clonotype showed up many times. The CDR3 region is CASSFGQGFEPQHF. The CDR3 DNA reads TGTGCCAGCAGCTTTGGACAGGGATTTGAGCCCCAGCATTTT. The chain uses TRBV7-9 and TRBJ1-5; the match to TRBD1 covers 8 bases. The CDR3 covers 14 residues. Trimming at V came to 3 bases and at J to 8 bases, leaving 6 bases not matched to a gene. Germline lookup yields CDR1 SEHNR and CDR2 FQNEAQ (reference sequence). Full variable domain (outside the CDR3, taken from reference TRBV7-9 and TRBJ1-5): DTGVSQNPRHKITKRGQNVTFRCDPISEHNRLYWYRQTLGQGPEFLTYFQNEAQLEKSRLLSDRFSAERPKGSFSTLEIQRTEQGDSAMYLCASSFGQGFEPQHFGDGTRLSIL.

Many counts were recorded for this clonotype. The V call is TRBV20-1, the J call TRBJ2-7; 7 bases fit TRBD2. Germline CDR1 and CDR2: DFQATT and SNEGSKA (reference sequence). The V segment lost 0 bases and the J segment 4 bases; nucleotides outside the gene matches: 0. The CDR3 loop spans 12 amino acids. In DNA form, the CDR3 reads TGCAGTGCTAGAGAGCGGGAGTACGAGCAGTACTTC. It codes for CSAREREYEQYF.

This clonotype showed up many times. The rearrangement joins TRBV2 to TRBJ2-5; D gene ambiguous. Trimming shortened V by 7 bases and J by 1 base, and 10 bases separated the two germline ends. The CDR3 length is 13 residues. Germline-derived CDR1 and CDR2 are SNHLY and FYNNEI. In DNA form, the CDR3 reads TGTGCCAGCATGGTGCGGACCCAAGAGACCCAGTACTTC. Translation gives CASMVRTQETQYF.

This clonotype was recorded a few times. V and J are TRBV2 and TRBJ1-4; D uncertain. The CDR3 spans 15 residues. The germline V gene has CDR1 SNHLY and CDR2 FYNNEI. Trimming left V 0 bases short and J 4 bases short, with 9 bases between. CDR3 bases: TGTGCCAGCAGTGAAGCGAAATCTTATAATGAAAAACTGTTTTTT. Translated, it gives CASSEAKSYNEKLFF.

This clonotype was seen many times. The chain has TRBV9 and TRBJ1-3, with a possible D match to TRBD1 (6 bases). V shed 3 bases and J shed 2 bases, with 12 bases lying between them. The CDR3 covers 15 residues. The germline CDR1 and CDR2 sequences are SGDLS and YYNGEE. The CDR3: CASSALQGTGNTIYF. The CDR3 nucleotides read TGTGCCAGCAGCGCCCTACAGGGAACTGGAAACACCATATATTTT.

Concerning this clonotype itself: A much larger clone lies one base from this, so it may be a read error. CDR3 in amino acids: CAWNRRQTSTGELFF. In DNA form, the CDR3 reads TGTGCCTGGAACCGGAGACAGACTTCCACCGGGGAGCTGTTTTTT. This chain joins TRBV30 and TRBJ2-2; TRBD1 might be the D (5 bases). Germline V gene data show CDR1 as GTSNPN and CDR2 as SVGIG (reference sequence). The V end was cut by 4 bases, the J end by 4 bases, with 16 bases between. This CDR3 region has 15 residues.

The V and J genes are TRBV6-1 and TRBJ2-7, with a possible D match to TRBD2 (7 bases). This CDR3 is built from 14 residues. Trimming took off 6 bases at V and 1 base at J, with 13 bases between the two ends. Germline V gives CDR1 MNHNS, CDR2 SASEGT. In DNA form, the CDR3 reads TGTGCCAGCAGGGAGGGGGGGATATCCTACGAGCAGTACTTC. Translating gives CASREGGISYEQYF.

This clonotype was recorded a few times. The chain has TRBV7-6 and TRBJ1-2; 7 nucleotides match TRBD1. CDR1 is SGHVS and CDR2 is FNYEAQ in the germline V gene. The CDR3 is 14 amino acids. The junction had 10 bases not matched to a gene; V was cut back by 5 bases and J by 7 bases. DNA for the CDR3: TGTGCCAGCAGCGAACCGGGACAGTCTTTTGGCTACACCTTC. This translates into CASSEPGQSFGYTF.

This clonotype has a handful of counts. V and J are TRBV15 and TRBJ1-2; the match to TRBD1 covers 9 bases. Trimming cost V 4 bases and J 6 bases; bases outside gene matches: 3. Looked up from germline, CDR1 is LNHNV and CDR2 is YYDKDF (reference sequence). The CDR3 totals 13 residues. CDR3 nucleotides: TGTGCCACCAGCACGGGGACAGGGAATGGCTACACCTTC. Protein sequence: CATSTGTGNGYTF.

At least ten counts were recorded for this clonotype. This chain joins TRBV7-2 and TRBJ2-7; no clear D. This CDR3 region has 13 residues. Looked up from germline, CDR1 is SGHTA and CDR2 is FQGNSA. The V end was cut by 1 base, the J end by 6 bases, with 10 bases between. The chain's CDR3 is CASSLEWVGEQYF. As DNA, the CDR3 is TGTGCCAGCAGCTTAGAATGGGTCGGCGAGCAGTACTTC.

This clonotype was seen repeatedly, ten times or more. The chain links TRBV29-1 to TRBJ1-1; no firm D call. Trimming removed 3 bases from V and 0 bases from J, with 8 bases in between. Looked up from germline, CDR1 is SQVTM and CDR2 is ANQGSEA. The CDR3 is 13 residues long. The CDR3 sequence: CSVEEGLNTEAFF. The DNA for the CDR3 is TGCAGCGTTGAGGAAGGGCTGAACACTGAAGCTTTCTTT.

This clonotype was counted at least ten times. This chain joins TRBV6-2 or TRBV6-3 and TRBJ2-1, with 8 bases that match TRBD2. The junction had 20 bases not matched to a gene; V was cut back by 6 bases and J by 10 bases. CDR1 is MNHEY, CDR2 SVGEGT, per germline. This CDR3 spans 17 amino acids. The CDR3 coding sequence is TGTGCCAGCAGCCGCAACCCCTATAGCGGGAAACAACCCGAGCAGTTCTTC. This encodes CASSRNPYSGKQPEQFF.

This clonotype was seen repeatedly, ten times or more. V usage is TRBV28 and J usage is TRBJ2-7; TRBD1 matches at 9 bases. The CDR3 has 15 amino acids. Germline CDR1 reads MDHEN; CDR2 reads SYDVKM. With 5 bases clipped from V and 2 bases from J, the junction kept 7 bases outside the gene matches. In nucleotides, the CDR3 is TGTGCCAGCAGTGGGTGGGGGACAGGGACCTACGAGCAGTACTTC. Translating it yields CASSGWGTGTYEQYF.

This clonotype was seen at least ten times. J is TRBJ2-1 and V is TRBV29-1, with D tentatively TRBD2 (6 bases). Per germline, CDR1 SQVTM and CDR2 ANQGSEA. V was cut by 5 bases and J by 7 bases, with 15 bases left in between. This CDR3 contains 13 residues. The CDR3 region is CSVTPSGGNEQFF. CDR3 DNA sequence: TGCAGCGTTACCCCGTCAGGAGGGAATGAGCAGTTCTTC.

The rearrangement uses TRBV6-2 or TRBV6-3 and TRBJ2-1, with 14 bases that match TRBD2. There are 18 residues in the CDR3. Germline V lookup: CDR1 MNHEY, CDR2 SVGEGT. With 7 bases clipped from V and 5 bases from J, the junction kept 13 bases outside the gene matches. The CDR3 loop reads CASTQTGLAGVKNNEQFF. CDR3 sequence (DNA): TGTGCCAGCACCCAAACGGGACTAGCGGGAGTGAAGAACAATGAGCAGTTCTTC.

This clonotype was recorded a few times. V gene TRBV19 combines with J gene TRBJ1-2, with D possibly being TRBD1 (5 bases). Trimming took off 6 bases at V and 7 bases at J, with 15 bases between the two ends. Germline assignment: CDR1 LNHDA and CDR2 SQIVND (reference sequence). This CDR3 contains 13 residues. CDR3 bases: TGTGCCAGTAGGACCGGGACCGCCGCTGGCTACACCTTC. Encoded protein: CASRTGTAAGYTF.

Only a few counts were recorded for this clonotype. The CDR3 sequence: CASSLYYGREGPGGEQYF. DNA for the CDR3: TGTGCCAGCAGCCTCTACTACGGGCGGGAGGGCCCTGGGGGCGAGCAGTACTTC. The chain employs TRBV7-2 and TRBJ2-7; 9 bases fit TRBD2. The CDR3 sequence is 18 residues long. CDR1 is SGHTA and CDR2 is FQGNSA in the germline V gene. The V segment lost 5 bases and the J segment 6 bases; nucleotides outside the gene matches: 20. Drawing the rest from reference TRBV7-2 and TRBJ2-7, the complete variable domain is GAGVSQSPSNKVTEKGKDVELRCDPISGHTALYWYRQSLGQGLEFLIYFQGNSAPDKSGLPSDRFSAERTGGSVSTLTIQRTQQEDSAVYLCASSLYYGREGPGGEQYFGPGTRLTVT.

There are many counts of this clonotype. V is TRBV6-2 or TRBV6-3 and J is TRBJ2-1, with D perhaps TRBD1 (5 bases). V lost 3 bases, J lost 2 bases, and 23 bases lay in between. CDR1 MNHEY and CDR2 SVGEGT come from the germline V gene. This CDR3 has 19 residues. The DNA of the CDR3 is TGTGCCAGCAGTTATAAGGGGTACACCCTAAGCGCGGCCTACAATGAGCAGTTCTTC. Translated: CASSYKGYTLSAAYNEQFF.

This clonotype was picked up many times. This sequence joins TRBV7-9 and TRBJ1-1; D might be TRBD1 (5 bases). V was pared by 0 bases and J by 0 bases, with 8 bases between. This CDR3 has 15 amino acids. Per germline, CDR1 SEHNR and CDR2 FQNEAQ (reference sequence). The CDR3 sequence: CASSLAGEMNTEAFF. In DNA form, the CDR3 reads TGTGCCAGCAGCTTAGCAGGGGAAATGAACACTGAAGCTTTCTTT. Full variable domain (rest looked up from reference TRBV7-9 and TRBJ1-1): DTGVSQNPRHKITKRGQNVTFRCDPISEHNRLYWYRQTLGQGPEFLTYFQNEAQLEKSRLLSDRFSAERPKGSFSTLEIQRTEQGDSAMYLCASSLAGEMNTEAFFGQGTRLTVV.

This clonotype was seen repeatedly, ten times or more. J is TRBJ2-7 and V is TRBV7-8, with TRBD2 identical over 12 bases. V lost 5 bases and J lost 6; bases outside the gene matches: 8. The CDR3 is 15 amino acids. Germline lookup yields CDR1 SGHVS and CDR2 FQNEAQ. The chain's CDR3 is CASSLLLTSGGEQYF. CDR3 coding DNA: TGTGCCAGCAGCCTCCTATTGACTAGCGGGGGCGAGCAGTACTTC.

This clonotype was recorded many times. The rearrangement links TRBV7-8 to TRBJ2-2; D is perhaps TRBD2 (5 bases). This CDR3 comprises 16 residues. Between the trimmed V and J ends, which lost 7 bases and 5 bases, there was a span of 20 bases. Germline CDR1 and CDR2: SGHVS and FQNEAQ. CDR3 region: CASNRPGSSRTGELFF. CDR3 bases: TGTGCCAGCAACCGACCTGGGTCTAGCAGAACCGGGGAGCTGTTTTTT.